Described below is a single T cell receptor beta chain sequence and its context. Its antigen remains unknown. The data stem from a study of T cell responses to AZD1222 COVID-19 vaccine. Sequencing used immunoSEQ multiplex PCR; TCRdb keeps in-frame clones, though not all of them. The data hold about 150,000 clones, with approximately 90% observed a single time. The CDR3 sequence is 12 residues long. Looked up from germline, CDR1 is SGHAT and CDR2 is FQNNGV. V shed 5 bases and J shed 0 bases, with 4 bases lying between them. Study-wide results and limits: Unmutated variant regions are reportedly targeted by nearly half of spike-specific TCRs. Vaccine-related CD4 TCRs covered spike, predominating at 160-218 and 743-854.

The sequence derives from an adult in good health. The chain employs TRBV11-2 and TRBJ2-5; D gene unclear. The sequences come from peripheral blood, collected on day 0 of AZD1222 vaccination. CDR3 loop: CASSQYQETQYF. In nucleotides, the CDR3 is TGTGCCAGCAGCCAGTACCAAGAGACCCAGTACTTC.